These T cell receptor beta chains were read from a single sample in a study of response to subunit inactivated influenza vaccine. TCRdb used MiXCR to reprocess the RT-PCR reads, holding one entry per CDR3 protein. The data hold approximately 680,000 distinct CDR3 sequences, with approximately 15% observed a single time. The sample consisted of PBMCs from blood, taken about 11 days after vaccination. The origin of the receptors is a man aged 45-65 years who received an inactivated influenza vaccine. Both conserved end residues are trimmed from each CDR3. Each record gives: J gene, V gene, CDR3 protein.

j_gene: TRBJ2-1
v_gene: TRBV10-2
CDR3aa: ATRGTYNEQF

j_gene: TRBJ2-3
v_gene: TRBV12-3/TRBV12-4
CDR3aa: ASTLSSGGTDTQY

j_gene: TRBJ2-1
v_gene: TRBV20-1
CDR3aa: SASPVEREYGSYNEQF

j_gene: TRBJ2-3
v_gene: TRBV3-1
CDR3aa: ASSTTVTSLDTQY

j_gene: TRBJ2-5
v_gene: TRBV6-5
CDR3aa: ALGRVGETQY

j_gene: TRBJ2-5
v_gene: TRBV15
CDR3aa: ATSGPGETQY

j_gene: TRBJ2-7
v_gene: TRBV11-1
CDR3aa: ASRKDHGPLEQY

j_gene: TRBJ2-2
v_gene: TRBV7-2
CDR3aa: ASSPLAGGLGELF

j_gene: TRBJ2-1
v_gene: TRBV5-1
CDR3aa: ASSLSGYRYNEQF

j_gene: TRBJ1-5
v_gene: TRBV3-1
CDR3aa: ASAGTGNQPQH

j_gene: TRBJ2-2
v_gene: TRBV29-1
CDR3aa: SVARLAGGDTGELF

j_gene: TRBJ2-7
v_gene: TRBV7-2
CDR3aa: ASSLGMSSYEQY

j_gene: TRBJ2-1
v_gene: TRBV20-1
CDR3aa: SATDGRPLKF

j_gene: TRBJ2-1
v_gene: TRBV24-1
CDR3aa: ATSVGGDNEQF

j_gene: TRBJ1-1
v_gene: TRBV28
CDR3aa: ASNPGGSTEAF